These T cell receptor beta chains were read from a single sample in a study of T cell changes during pregnancy in multiple sclerosis. TCRdb's table, derived via immunoSEQ multiplex PCR, lists solely in-frame clones and lacks some. The sample lists about 73,000 clones; over 80% were seen once. Sequences were derived from peripheral blood, sampled in the third trimester of pregnancy. These receptors were collected from a female donor in good health, enrolled as a control in a pregnancy study. CDR3s include the opening cysteine and the closing phenylalanine or tryptophan. The D gene is left open where the match is weak. For some rows the clone size is stated as once, few or many, or as a class when expanded; others skip it.

V,J,size,D,DNA,CDR3
TRBV9,TRBJ1-1,.,.,TGTGCCAGCAGCGTAGCTGGTACAGCTGAAGCTTTCTTT,CASSVAGTAEAFF
TRBV7-9,TRBJ1-6,once,.,TGTGCCAGCAGCCCTAAACCTGGTGGGGAGAATTCACCCCTCCACTTT,CASSPKPGGENSPLHF
TRBV28,TRBJ1-4,.,.,TGTGCCAGCAGGGGGGGTAATGCCGAAAAACTGTTTTTT,CASRGGNAEKLFF
TRBV18,TRBJ2-1,.,.,TGTGCCAGCTCACCAACACTAGGAGGGCGGGACAATGAGCAGTTCTTC,CASSPTLGGRDNEQFF
TRBV6-5,TRBJ2-7,.,.,TGTGCCAGCAGTTCTGAGGTTGGCTACGAGCAGTACTTC,CASSSEVGYEQYF
TRBV7-6,TRBJ2-5,.,.,TGTGCCAGCAGCTTAGGCCCCCGGGAGACCCAGTACTTC,CASSLGPRETQYF
TRBV5-6,TRBJ2-5,.,.,TGTGCCAGCAGATTTCACGGCCAAGAGACCCAGTACTTC,CASRFHGQETQYF
TRBV28,TRBJ2-7,.,.,TGTGCCAGCAGTCAGACTGTCTACGAGCAGTACTTC,CASSQTVYEQYF
TRBV6-5,TRBJ2-2,.,.,TGTGCCAGCAGTTACTCGCAGGGGACCGGGGAGCTGTTTTTT,CASSYSQGTGELFF
TRBV6-5,TRBJ2-7,.,TRBD2,TGTGCCAGCACCCCCCAAGGACTAGCGGGGGACGAGCAGTACTTC,CASTPQGLAGDEQYF
TRBV29-1,TRBJ1-2,.,.,TGCAGCGTTGAGACCGGGGGCTACACCTTC,CSVETGGYTF
TRBV6-4,TRBJ2-1,.,.,TGTGCCAGCAGTGAGGAGGCTCTCTCCTACAATGAGCAGTTCTTC,CASSEEALSYNEQFF
TRBV28,TRBJ2-2,.,.,TGTGCCAGCAGTTTTAAGAGGGCAGGCGTTAACACCGGGGAGCTGTTTTTT,CASSFKRAGVNTGELFF
TRBV2,TRBJ2-1,.,.,TGTGCCAGCAGTGTTGACCGGGGTGAGCAGTTCTTC,CASSVDRGEQFF
TRBV7-2,TRBJ1-4,.,TRBD1,TGTGCCAGCAGCTTACAACAGGGGTCCTATGAAAAACTGTTTTTT,CASSLQQGSYEKLFF
TRBV7-2,TRBJ1-6,.,.,TGTGCCAGCAGCTACAACAGGGTAGTGGGATCACCCCTCCACTTT,CASSYNRVVGSPLHF
TRBV28,TRBJ2-2,.,TRBD2,TGTGCCAGCTGGGGGCCAGCGGGAGTCTCCGGGGAGCTGTTTTTT,CASWGPAGVSGELFF
TRBV4-3,TRBJ2-1,.,.,TGCGCCAGCAGCCAAGACGGTGGGGGAGGATCTGGTGAGCAGTTCTTC,CASSQDGGGGSGEQFF
TRBV28,TRBJ1-2,.,TRBD1,TGTGCCAGCAGGCCTCCGACAGGGAACTATGGCTACACCTTC,CASRPPTGNYGYTF
TRBV7-2,TRBJ1-6,.,.,TGTGCCAGCAGCTACCCCTCCGGACAGTCACCCCTCCACTTT,CASSYPSGQSPLHF
TRBV6-5,TRBJ1-5,.,.,TGTGCCAGCAGTTATCAGGGCCCCCAACAGCCCCAGCATTTT,CASSYQGPQQPQHF
TRBV6-1,TRBJ2-3,once,TRBD2,TGTGCCAGCAGTGAATCAGGCGGGGGGGCAGATACGCAGTATTTT,CASSESGGGADTQYF
TRBV27,TRBJ2-4,.,.,TGTGCCAGTCAACGACAGGAAAACATTCAGTACTTC,CASQRQENIQYF
TRBV15,TRBJ2-3,.,TRBD2,TGTGCCACCAGCAGAGTTCCTAGCGGGGGTGGAACAGATACGCAGTATTTT,CATSRVPSGGGTDTQYF
TRBV10-3,TRBJ1-1,.,TRBD1,TGTGCCATCAGTGGGGGACAGCTGAACACTGAAGCTTTCTTT,CAISGGQLNTEAFF
TRBV4-2,TRBJ2-5,.,TRBD1,TGTGCCAGCAGCCCTTCGGACAGGGCACAAGAGACCCAGTACTTC,CASSPSDRAQETQYF
TRBV7-9,TRBJ2-2,.,TRBD2,TGTGCCAGCATCCGGACTAGCGGGAGTCCGAACACCGGGGAGCTGTTTTTT,CASIRTSGSPNTGELFF
TRBV4-1,TRBJ1-5,.,.,TGCGCCAGCAGCCAAGCCGGGAGCAATCAGCCCCAGCATTTT,CASSQAGSNQPQHF
TRBV5-1,TRBJ2-7,.,TRBD1,TGCGCCAGCTCTGGGGCGACAGGGGGCGGACTAAACGAGCAGTACTTC,CASSGATGGGLNEQYF
TRBV9,TRBJ2-7,.,.,TGTGCCAGCAGCCCCCGGGACTTCTCCTACGAGCAGTACTTC,CASSPRDFSYEQYF
TRBV5-4,TRBJ1-2,.,TRBD1,TGTGCCAGCAGCTTGGCCGGGACAGCTAACTATGGCTACACCTTC,CASSLAGTANYGYTF
TRBV5-1,TRBJ2-3,.,TRBD2,TGCGCCAGCAGCTTGGAGGGACTAGCGGGAGATCGCACAGATACGCAGTATTTT,CASSLEGLAGDRTDTQYF
TRBV5-1,TRBJ1-1,.,.,TGCGCCAGCAGCTTGGGGGCGGGGGCTGGCGTAACTGAAGCTTTCTTT,CASSLGAGAGVTEAFF
TRBV7-9,TRBJ1-4,once,.,TGTGCCAGCAGCCTCTGGACTGAGCATACTAATGAAAAACTGTTTTTT,CASSLWTEHTNEKLFF
TRBV9,TRBJ1-5,.,.,TGTGCCAGCAGCGGCAGTACCTCCAGAAGCAATCAGCCCCAGCATTTT,CASSGSTSRSNQPQHF
TRBV28,TRBJ1-5,.,TRBD1,TGTGCCAGCAGTTCCGGGGACAGGACCCATCAGCCCCAGCATTTT,CASSSGDRTHQPQHF
TRBV9,TRBJ2-5,.,TRBD2,TGTGCCAGCAGCGTGACTAGCGGGAGGGCCCCAGAGACCCAGTACTTC,CASSVTSGRAPETQYF
TRBV7-8,TRBJ1-2,.,TRBD1,TGTGCCAGCAGCTTAGGGACGTGGGGACAGACCGCTCCTTGGGGCTACACCTTC,CASSLGTWGQTAPWGYTF
TRBV19,TRBJ1-2,.,TRBD1,TGTGCCAGTCTTAACTCCCGGGACAGGGACGACTATGGCTACACCTTC,CASLNSRDRDDYGYTF
TRBV7-8,TRBJ2-5,.,TRBD2,TGTGCCAGCAGCTTTTGGCGTAGCGGGGGGAGGGAGACCCAGTACTTC,CASSFWRSGGRETQYF
TRBV5-1,TRBJ2-1,.,TRBD2,TGCGCCAGCAGCTTAACGGGGACTAGCGGGAGAGGTAATGAGCAGTTCTTC,CASSLTGTSGRGNEQFF